Here is one T cell receptor beta chain with its context. These data belong to a study of control samples from healthy donors and cancer patients. Germline CDR1 and CDR2: MNHEY and SVGAGI. This CDR3 is built from 15 residues. The V and J ends lost 6 bases and 4 bases respectively, with 16 bases between them. Assay used: immunoSEQ multiplex PCR; TCRdb lists only in-frame clones, some missing. The sample yields tens of thousands of clones, 91% seen once. The receptor comes from a man aged 50 to 60 in good health. This sequence joins TRBV6-5 and TRBJ1-5; the D gene is possibly TRBD1 (6 bases). Sample: blood. This CDR3 is CASRPDRLLNQPQHF. The CDR3 bases are TGTGCCAGCAGACCCGACAGGTTGTTGAATCAGCCCCAGCATTTT.